These T cell receptor beta chains were read from a single sample in a study of T cell changes during pregnancy in multiple sclerosis. Produced via immunoSEQ multiplex PCR; TCRdb's table is partial and in-frame only. Of 39,000 or so clones in the sample, over 90% were seen once. The specimen was CD4+ T cells from peripheral blood mononuclear cells, collected after pregnancy. These receptors were taken from a female donor in good health, enrolled as a control in a pregnancy study. Each CDR3 is given without its conserved first and last residue.

v_call cdr3_aa
TRBV6-5 ASSYRGQAEAF
TRBV4-3 ASSQVRGIGYGYT
TRBV7-2 ASSYTGGGNQPQH
TRBV10-1 ASSHFGSRNTEAF
TRBV11-2 ASSPVAGIYNEQF
TRBV5-4 ASSLGTISAF
TRBV5-1 ASSAGTVGQPQH
TRBV10-2 ASNDRSWSPLH
TRBV5-4 ASRPSGYGYT
TRBV18 ASSPLQGASEQY
TRBV19 ASSMSGVSTEAF
TRBV19 ASSDLSPGHWGEQY
TRBV7-2 ASSPSGTGSYEQY
TRBV7-8 ASSFHQAGLQVLTEKLF
TRBV27 ASSFRVAGGHEQF
TRBV7-2 ASSLAGGASSYGYT
TRBV10-3 AITGQGAGTEAF
TRBV4-1 ASSLLEEGSYGYT
TRBV2 ASTGTSGRSEQY
TRBV30 AWSAGTGGNEQY
TRBV27 ASSPGTGGRAAGYT
TRBV4-1 ASSQEMRNTEAF
TRBV29-1 SVGRGTNEKLF
TRBV14 ASSPLWATGSGNTIY
TRBV28 ASSPTGSTGELF
TRBV5-5 ASSLGPSGSGYT
TRBV2 ASSKGQRYQETQY